The 15 T cell receptor beta chains below all came from one sample that was sequenced in a study of blood T cell repertoires in COVID-19. The data were produced by immunoSEQ multiplex PCR, yet TCRdb's version contains in-frame clones alone and is incomplete. The sample carries about 180,000 clones, roughly 88% recorded once. Sequencing was carried out using PBMCs or T cells enriched from blood (not recorded which). These receptors all stem from a woman aged 25 to 39 who had recovered from COVID-19.

The gene calls are TRBV11-2 and TRBJ2-3; 11 bases are shared with TRBD2. Germline loops: CDR1 SGHAT, CDR2 FQNNGV. J was trimmed by 4 bases and V by 3 bases; bases with no gene match: 15. The CDR3 length is 19 residues. The CDR3 DNA reads TGTGCCAGCAGCTTCGATATAGCGGGAGGGCCTTACCTTTCAGATACGCAGTATTTT. Translated, it gives CASSFDIAGGPYLSDTQYF.

The chain is built from TRBV5-6 and TRBJ2-7; TRBD1 aligns across 10 bases. V was clipped by 0 bases and J by 4 bases; unmatched bases: 1. There are 14 residues in the CDR3. From germline, CDR1 is SGHDT and CDR2 YYEEEE. The CDR3 is CASSLGQGAYEQYF. The CDR3 region has the DNA TGTGCCAGCAGCTTGGGACAGGGGGCGTACGAGCAGTACTTC.

This chain links TRBV9 with TRBJ1-6, with D perhaps TRBD1 (6 bases). The V gene's germline CDR1 is SGDLS and CDR2 YYNGEE. Trimming pared 3 bases from V and 7 bases from J, leaving 11 bases between. The CDR3 covers 14 residues. The CDR3 loop is CASSDTGTNSPLHF. The CDR3 bases are TGTGCCAGCAGCGATACCGGGACAAATTCACCCCTCCACTTT. The variable domain in full, with the rest retrieved from reference TRBV9 and TRBJ1-6, is DSGVTQTPKHLITATGQRVTLRCSPRSGDLSVYWYQQSLDQGLQFLIQYYNGEERAKGNILERFSAQQFPDLHSELNLSSLELGDSALYFCASSDTGTNSPLHFGNGTRLTVT.

This chain uses TRBV29-1 with TRBJ2-5; D may be TRBD2 (6 bases). Per the germline V gene, CDR1 is SQVTM and CDR2 is ANQGSEA. CDR3 length: 12 residues. The germline V and J ends were trimmed by 2 bases and 5 bases, with 9 bases remaining between them. In DNA form, the CDR3 reads TGCAGCGTTGAACCCCGGGAGGAGACCCAGTACTTC. This sequence encodes CSVEPREETQYF.

The chain links TRBV19 to TRBJ1-2; TRBD1 agrees at 9 bases. The germline V gene has CDR1 LNHDA and CDR2 SQIVND (reference sequence). Trimming at V came to 9 bases and at J to 4 bases, leaving 9 bases not matched to a gene. The CDR3 totals 14 residues. This CDR3 is CASRGQGESYGYTF. The CDR3 DNA reads TGTGCCAGCCGGGGACAGGGAGAATCCTATGGCTACACCTTC.

J is TRBJ2-3 and V is TRBV6-5, with D tentatively TRBD1 (6 bases). The germline V gene has CDR1 MNHEY and CDR2 SVGAGI. The V and J ends lost 8 bases and 1 base respectively, with 13 bases between them. The CDR3 contains 14 residues. CDR3 bases: TGTGCCAGCCAGGTAGCAGGGGGCACAGATACGCAGTATTTT. Its protein is CASQVAGGTDTQYF.

This clone was picked up one time. This rearrangement joins TRBV2 to TRBJ2-3; TRBD1 is a possible D gene (7 bases). CDR1 and CDR2 (germline): SNHLY, FYNNEI. Trimming left V 4 bases short and J 0 bases short, with 11 bases between. The length of the CDR3 is 15 residues. CDR3 sequence: CASSAQGGSTDTQYF. The CDR3 bases are TGTGCCAGCAGTGCCCAGGGGGGAAGCACAGATACGCAGTATTTT.

The rearrangement links TRBV11-2 to TRBJ2-3; 12 bases agree with TRBD1. Germline V gene data show CDR1 as SGHAT and CDR2 as FQNNGV. This CDR3 has 17 amino acids. Trimming cost V 2 bases and J 8 bases; bases outside gene matches: 11. CDR3 protein: CASSLFSAGTGGSTQYF. As DNA, the CDR3 is TGTGCCAGCAGCTTATTCTCAGCCGGGACAGGGGGCAGTACGCAGTATTTT.

This clone was observed once. This chain connects TRBV29-1 to TRBJ2-7, with 11 bases lining up with TRBD2. The CDR3 loop spans 15 amino acids. With 1 base clipped from V and 0 bases from J, the junction kept 2 bases outside the gene matches. CDR1 is SQVTM, CDR2 ANQGSEA, per germline. For the CDR3, the DNA is TGCAGCGTTGAAGGGCTAGCGGGAGGCTCCTACGAGCAGTACTTC. As protein: CSVEGLAGGSYEQYF.

The rearrangement uses TRBV14 and TRBJ2-7, with 8 bases matching TRBD2. Germline V gene sequence: CDR1 SGHDN, CDR2 FVKESK. V lost 5 bases, J lost 2 bases, and 5 bases stayed unmatched. The CDR3 totals 14 residues. For the CDR3, the DNA is TGTGCCAGCAGCTCACTAGCGGAACCCTACGAGCAGTACTTC. Protein: CASSSLAEPYEQYF.

V gene TRBV28 combines with J gene TRBJ2-3; D is possibly TRBD2 (6 bases). CDR3 length: 15 residues. V was pared by 3 bases and J by 0 bases, with 10 bases between. Germline V gives CDR1 MDHEN, CDR2 SYDVKM. The chain's CDR3 is CASSLAGTSTDTQYF. The CDR3 nucleotides are TGTGCCAGCAGTTTGGCGGGAACTAGCACAGATACGCAGTATTTT.

The chain couples TRBV24-1 to TRBJ2-7; possibly TRBD2 for D (6 bases). Trimming shortened V by 2 bases and J by 5 bases, and 24 bases separated the two germline ends. CDR1 and CDR2 (germline): KGHDR, SFDVKD. The CDR3 sequence is 18 residues long. This CDR3 is CATSDSRLGLSPGDEQYF. CDR3 nucleotides: TGTGCCACCAGTGATTCTCGGCTGGGACTCTCGCCGGGGGACGAGCAGTACTTC.

The chain uses TRBV28 and TRBJ1-6, with TRBD1 matching 7 bases. J lost 5 bases, V lost 6 bases, and 10 bases had no gene match. Germline V gene sequence: CDR1 MDHEN, CDR2 SYDVKM. The length of the CDR3 is 16 residues. The CDR3 coding sequence is TGTGCCAGCAGGATCCCGGACAGGTCCGATAATTCACCCCTCCACTTT. Protein product: CASRIPDRSDNSPLHF. Based on the CDR3 plus reference TRBV28 and TRBJ1-6, the full variable domain is DVKVTQSSRYLVKRTGEKVFLECVQDMDHENMFWYRQDPGLGLRLIYFSYDVKMKEKGDIPEGYSVSREKKERFSLILESASTNQTSMYLCASRIPDRSDNSPLHFGNGTRLTVT.

This clone showed up just once. CDR3 sequence: CASSRDRAYEQYF. The CDR3 nucleotides are TGTGCCAGCAGTCGGGACAGGGCCTACGAGCAGTACTTC. The chain carries TRBV2 and TRBJ2-7, with 9 bases matching TRBD1. Trimming removed 5 bases from V and 2 bases from J; junction bases left unmatched: 1. Germline V gene sequence: CDR1 SNHLY, CDR2 FYNNEI. This CDR3 spans 13 amino acids.

CDR3 DNA: TGTGCCAGCAGCCAAGGCGGATTCTACACAGATACGCAGTATTTT. It translates to CASSQGGFYTDTQYF. J is TRBJ2-3 and V is TRBV3-1 (or the pseudogene TRBV3-2); no definite D call. The CDR3 covers 15 residues. Germline V CDR1 and CDR2: LGHDT, YNNKEL (reference sequence). Trimming took 1 base from V and 2 from J, leaving 10 bases between them.